This T cell receptor beta chain was profiled in a study of blood T cell repertoires in COVID-19. Assay used: immunoSEQ multiplex PCR; TCRdb lists only in-frame clones, some missing. The sample shows about 260,000 clones, approximately 90% of them seen only once. Ages ranged from about 18 to 89 years, with residence in around 24 US areas. Donors were grouped by their self-reported clinical history. The sequencing input was PBMCs or T cells enriched from blood (not recorded which). This receptor was identified in a man aged 50-60 years who had been exposed to COVID-19.

CDR3 residues: CASSPSGRVGKNIQYF. The CDR3 nucleotides read TGTGCCAGCAGCCCAAGCGGGAGGGTGGGCAAAAACATTCAGTACTTC. This chain joins TRBV7-9 and TRBJ2-4; 10 bases fit TRBD2. CDR1 and CDR2 (germline): SEHNR, FQNEAQ (reference sequence). This CDR3 is built from 16 residues. V gave up 5 bases and J gave up 3 bases; unmatched junction bases: 7. The complete variable domain, with remaining parts taken from reference TRBV7-9 and TRBJ2-4, reads DTGVSQNPRHKITKRGQNVTFRCDPISEHNRLYWYRQTLGQGPEFLTYFQNEAQLEKSRLLSDRFSAERPKGSFSTLEIQRTEQGDSAMYLCASSPSGRVGKNIQYFGAGTRLSVL.